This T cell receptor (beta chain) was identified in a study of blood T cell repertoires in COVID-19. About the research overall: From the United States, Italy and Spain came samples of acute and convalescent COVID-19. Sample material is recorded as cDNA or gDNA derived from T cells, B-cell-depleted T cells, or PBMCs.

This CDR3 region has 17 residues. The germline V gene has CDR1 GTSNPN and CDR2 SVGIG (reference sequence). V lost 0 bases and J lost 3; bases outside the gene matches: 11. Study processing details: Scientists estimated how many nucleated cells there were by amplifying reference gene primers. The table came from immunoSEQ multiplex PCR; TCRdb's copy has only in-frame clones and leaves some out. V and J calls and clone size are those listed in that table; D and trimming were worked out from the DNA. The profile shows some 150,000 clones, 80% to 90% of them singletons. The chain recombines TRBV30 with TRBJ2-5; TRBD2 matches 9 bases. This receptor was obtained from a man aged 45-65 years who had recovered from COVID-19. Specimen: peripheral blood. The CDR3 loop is CAWSVGGGALGKETQYF. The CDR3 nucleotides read TGTGCCTGGAGTGTAGGCGGGGGGGCCTTAGGGAAAGAGACCCAGTACTTC.